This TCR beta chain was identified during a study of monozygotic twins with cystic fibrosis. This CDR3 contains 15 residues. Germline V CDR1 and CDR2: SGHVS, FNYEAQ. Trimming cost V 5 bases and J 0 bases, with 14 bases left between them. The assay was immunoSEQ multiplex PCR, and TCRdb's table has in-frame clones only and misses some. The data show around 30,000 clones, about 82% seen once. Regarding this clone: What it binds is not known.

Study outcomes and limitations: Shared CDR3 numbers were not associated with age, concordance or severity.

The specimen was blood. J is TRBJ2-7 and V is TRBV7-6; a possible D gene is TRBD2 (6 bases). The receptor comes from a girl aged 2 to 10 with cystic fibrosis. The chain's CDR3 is CASSPQGGVSYEQYF. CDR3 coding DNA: TGTGCCAGCAGCCCCCAAGGCGGGGTCTCCTACGAGCAGTACTTC.